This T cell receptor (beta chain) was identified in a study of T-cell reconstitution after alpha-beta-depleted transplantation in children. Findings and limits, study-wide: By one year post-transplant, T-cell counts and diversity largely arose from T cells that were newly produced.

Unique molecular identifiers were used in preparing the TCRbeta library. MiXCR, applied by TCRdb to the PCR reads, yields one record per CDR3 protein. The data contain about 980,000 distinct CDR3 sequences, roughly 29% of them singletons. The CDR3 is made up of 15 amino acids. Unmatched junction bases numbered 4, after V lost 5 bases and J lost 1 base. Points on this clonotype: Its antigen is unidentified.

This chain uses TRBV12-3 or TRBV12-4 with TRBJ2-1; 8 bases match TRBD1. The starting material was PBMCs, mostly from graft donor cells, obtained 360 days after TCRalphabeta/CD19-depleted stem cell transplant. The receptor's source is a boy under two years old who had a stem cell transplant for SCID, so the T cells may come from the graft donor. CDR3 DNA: TGTGCCAGCAGTAGAGGGACAGGATCCTACAATGAGCAGTTCTTC. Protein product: CASSRGTGSYNEQFF.